These 24 T cell receptor beta chains were sequenced from one sample in a study of beta chain features in type 1 diabetes. The study reverse transcribed the entire isolated RNA, so it sequenced expressed TCRB transcripts. Produced via immunoSEQ multiplex PCR; TCRdb's table is partial and in-frame only. Among about 150,000 clones, under 60% were seen once, and the ten largest hold 0.42%. The sequenced sample was Tregs from blood. The receptors were gathered from a man aged 18 to 35 in good health.

This clone was found a few times. Other DNA sequences in this sample translate to the same CDR3. The rearrangement links TRBV7-2 to TRBJ2-7; 9 positions agree with TRBD1. The junction had 2 bases not matched to a gene; V was cut back by 0 bases and J by 2 bases. Germline CDR1 reads SGHTA; CDR2 reads FQGNSA. The CDR3 has 15 amino acids. CDR3 bases: TGTGCCAGCAGCTTAGCCGGGACAGGGACCTACGAGCAGTACTTC. Its translation: CASSLAGTGTYEQYF. Variable domain in full (rest from reference TRBV7-2 and TRBJ2-7): GAGVSQSPSNKVTEKGKDVELRCDPISGHTALYWYRQSLGQGLEFLIYFQGNSAPDKSGLPSDRFSAERTGGSVSTLTIQRTQQEDSAVYLCASSLAGTGTYEQYFGPGTRLTVT.

In this sample, this clone turned up a few times. V and J are TRBV9 and TRBJ2-2; tentatively, D is TRBD2 (5 bases). Germline V gene sequence: CDR1 SGDLS, CDR2 YYNGEE. V was clipped by 5 bases and J by 5 bases, with 13 bases between them. The CDR3 runs 14 residues. The CDR3 loop reads CASSGSRVTGELFF. CDR3 sequence (DNA): TGTGCCAGCAGTGGGAGCAGAGTAACCGGGGAGCTGTTTTTT.

The chain carries TRBV4-2 and TRBJ1-4, with no clear D. The germline V and J ends were trimmed by 1 base and 8 bases, with 8 bases remaining between them. This CDR3 has 13 residues. Germline V gene data show CDR1 as LGHNA and CDR2 as YNFKEQ. CDR3 region: CASSQVAKEKLFF. CDR3 DNA sequence: TGTGCCAGCAGCCAAGTTGCGAAAGAAAAACTGTTTTTT.

V usage is TRBV19 and J usage is TRBJ1-2; D unresolved. The germline V and J ends were trimmed by 7 bases and 0 bases, with 9 bases remaining between them. The germline V gene encodes CDR1 LNHDA and CDR2 SQIVND (reference sequence). The CDR3 is 13 residues long. CDR3 residues: CASTLVANYGYTF. The DNA of the CDR3 is TGTGCCAGTACCCTAGTTGCTAACTATGGCTACACCTTC.

Only a few counts were recorded for this clone. V and J are TRBV30 and TRBJ2-7, with 8 bases matching TRBD1. The CDR3 covers 14 residues. Germline CDR1 and CDR2: GTSNPN and SVGIG (reference sequence). Trimming took 2 bases from V and 3 from J; bases not matched to a gene: 6. CDR3 protein: CAWSPRQGSYEQYF. In DNA, the CDR3 is TGTGCCTGGAGTCCAAGACAGGGGAGCTACGAGCAGTACTTC.

The chain is built from TRBV7-2 and TRBJ1-2, with D perhaps TRBD1 (6 bases). V lost 5 bases and J 2 bases, leaving 9 bases between the germline ends. Germline loops: CDR1 SGHTA, CDR2 FQGNSA. There are 13 residues in the CDR3. The DNA of the CDR3 is TGTGCCAGCAGCCCCACAGGGAACTATGGCTACACCTTC. Protein sequence: CASSPTGNYGYTF.

V gene TRBV11-2 combines with J gene TRBJ1-1, with 10 positions matching TRBD1. Germline CDR1 and CDR2: SGHAT and FQNNGV. The CDR3 spans 13 residues. V was clipped by 5 bases and J by 11 bases; unmatched bases: 8. CDR3 DNA: TGTGCCAGCAGCCGCGGGACAGGGGAAATGGCTTTCTTT. Translated, it gives CASSRGTGEMAFF. Complete variable domain (other parts from reference TRBV11-2 and TRBJ1-1): EAGVAQSPRYKIIEKRQSVAFWCNPISGHATLYWYQQILGQGPKLLIQFQNNGVVDDSQLPKDRFSAERLKGVDSTLKIQPAKLEDSAVYLCASSRGTGEMAFFGQGTRLTVV.

A few counts support this clone. The CDR3 loop is CATRVGGVGTDTQYF. The DNA for the CDR3 is TGTGCCACCAGAGTTGGGGGGGTGGGCACAGATACGCAGTATTTT. The J gene is TRBJ2-3, the V gene TRBV6-1; 7 bases fit TRBD2. This CDR3 is built from 15 residues. V gave up 10 bases and J gave up 1 base; unmatched junction bases: 11. The germline V gene encodes CDR1 MNHNS and CDR2 SASEGT.

The V gene is TRBV10-1, the J gene TRBJ2-5, with D perhaps TRBD1 (6 bases). V dropped 4 bases and J dropped 1 base, with 10 bases sitting between them. CDR1 WNHNN and CDR2 SYGVQD come from the germline V gene (reference sequence). This CDR3 region has 14 residues. This chain's CDR3 is CASSGGRGQETQYF. The CDR3 nucleotides read TGCGCCAGCAGTGGCGGCAGGGGCCAAGAGACCCAGTACTTC.

The chain is built from TRBV30 and TRBJ2-7; the match to TRBD2 covers 13 bases. This CDR3 spans 14 amino acids. The V gene end was trimmed by 1 base and the J gene end by 6 bases; junction bases not matched to a gene: 3. Germline V CDR1 and CDR2: GTSNPN, SVGIG (reference sequence). The chain's CDR3 is CAWSGGLAGFEQYF. The DNA for the CDR3 is TGTGCCTGGAGTGGGGGACTAGCGGGGTTCGAGCAGTACTTC.

Details on this clone: The limits of the CDR3 on the DNA are not certain, so only TCRdb's listed CDR3 is given. V and J are TRBV5-6 and TRBJ2-2; the D call of TRBD2 is as the table states it, not checked on the DNA. CDR1 is SGHDT, CDR2 YYEEEE, per germline. Inclusive of both ends, the CDR3 amounts to 14 amino acids. The CDR3 loop reads CASSLEPTPGSCFF.

The chain joins TRBV19 to TRBJ2-5, with TRBD1 identical over 7 bases. There are 16 residues in the CDR3. With V trimmed by 7 bases and J by 4 bases, 15 bases remained unmatched. Germline lookup yields CDR1 LNHDA and CDR2 SQIVND (reference sequence). The CDR3 sequence is CASTNNIRGNLETQYF. The CDR3 DNA reads as TGTGCCAGTACCAACAACATCAGGGGGAATCTAGAGACCCAGTACTTC.

The DNA for the CDR3 is TGCGCCAGCAGCTTGGAAGCAGGGGTCACTGAAGCTTTCTTT. Translating gives CASSLEAGVTEAFF. The rearrangement links TRBV5-1 to TRBJ1-1; TRBD1 is a possible D gene (6 bases). Trimming removed 0 bases at V and 4 bases at J, with 10 bases between. Germline V gene lookup returns CDR1 SGHRS and CDR2 YFSETQ. The length of the CDR3 is 14 residues.

This clone was found a few times. The germline gene is not matched at one end of the junction; a read error may be the cause. This chain joins TRBV30 and TRBJ2-7; D ambiguous. CDR1 and CDR2 (germline): GTSNPN, SVGIG (reference sequence). The CDR3 length is 12 residues. The DNA for the CDR3 is TGTGCCTGGATTCGACCAGGAATCAGATCCCACTTC. Its translation: CAWIRPGIRSHF. Based on the CDR3 plus reference TRBV30 and TRBJ2-7, the full variable domain is SQTIHQWPATLVQPVGSPLSLECTVEGTSNPNLYWYRQAAGRGLQLLFYSVGIGQISSEVPQNLSASRPQDRQFILSSKKLLLSDSGFYLCAWIRPGIRSHFGPGTRLTVT.

The V call is TRBV7-9, the J call TRBJ1-2; 8 nucleotides match TRBD1. Germline CDR1 is SEHNR and CDR2 is FQNEAQ (reference sequence). Losses at the gene ends were 5 bases for V and 5 bases for J; bases not matched to a gene: 7. This CDR3 comprises 14 residues. CDR3 bases: TGTGCCAGCAGCATGACAGGGGCCGGGTATGGCTACACCTTC. Translation: CASSMTGAGYGYTF.

V is TRBV28 and J is TRBJ1-2, with 12 bases lining up with TRBD1. CDR1 is MDHEN, CDR2 SYDVKM, per germline. The CDR3 has 15 residues. After removal of 3 bases from V and 4 bases from J, the junction contained 3 bases not matched to a gene. CDR3 DNA: TGTGCCAGCAGTTTCCGGGACAGGGGGCTCTATGGCTACACCTTC. Amino acids: CASSFRDRGLYGYTF.

The genes are TRBV9 and TRBJ1-3; D is possibly TRBD1 (5 bases). The CDR3 has 15 residues. Germline CDR1 reads SGDLS; CDR2 reads YYNGEE. V lost 3 bases to trimming and J lost 0 bases, with 10 bases between them. The CDR3 region is CASSEETVSGNTIYF. In DNA, the CDR3 is TGTGCCAGCAGCGAGGAGACAGTCTCTGGAAACACCATATATTTT.

The sample holds a few counts of this clone. The V and J genes are TRBV28 and TRBJ1-5; the D is unclear. CDR3 size: 16 residues. Deletions cut 4 bases from V and 0 bases from J, with 13 bases between. Germline lookup yields CDR1 MDHEN and CDR2 SYDVKM. The CDR3 region is CASSSKQPYSNQPQHF. CDR3 bases: TGTGCCAGCAGTTCCAAGCAACCCTATAGCAATCAGCCCCAGCATTTT.

This chain uses TRBV6-1 with TRBJ2-7; TRBD2 agrees at 14 bases. The junction had 5 bases not matched to a gene; V was cut back by 6 bases and J by 7 bases. CDR1 is MNHNS, CDR2 SASEGT, per germline. The CDR3 consists of 14 residues. The CDR3 DNA is TGTGCCAGCAGGGGACTAGCGGGAGCTCAAGAGCAGTACTTC. This codes for CASRGLAGAQEQYF.

V is TRBV7-2 and J is TRBJ1-1; no definite D call. CDR3 length equals 13 residues. Trimming took 2 bases from V and 9 from J, leaving 13 bases between them. Per germline, CDR1 SGHTA and CDR2 FQGNSA. DNA for the CDR3: TGTGCCAGCAGCTTATCTCAGGCAAGCCAAGCTTTCTTT. Its protein product is CASSLSQASQAFF.

The V gene is TRBV29-1, the J gene TRBJ1-1; D is perhaps TRBD1 (6 bases). Per the germline V gene, CDR1 is SQVTM and CDR2 is ANQGSEA. The CDR3 has 13 residues. Trimming took off 3 bases at V and 4 bases at J, with 12 bases between the two ends. The CDR3: CSVDRGVSTEAFF. CDR3 nucleotides: TGCAGCGTTGACAGGGGTGTGAGCACTGAAGCTTTCTTT. Drawing the rest from reference TRBV29-1 and TRBJ1-1, the complete variable domain is SAVISQKPSRDICQRGTSLTIQCQVDSQVTMMFWYRQQPGQSLTLIATANQGSEATYESGFVIDKFPISRPNLTFSTLTVSNMSPEDSSIYLCSVDRGVSTEAFFGQGTRLTVV.

This clone appeared a few times. The chain links TRBV30 to TRBJ1-5; tentatively, D is TRBD1 (5 bases). The CDR3 spans 14 residues. V was pared by 2 bases and J by 6 bases, with 14 bases between. Germline V lookup: CDR1 GTSNPN, CDR2 SVGIG (reference sequence). Written as DNA, the CDR3 is TGTGCCTGGAGTCAGGGACTTGGGGGTCAGCCCCAGCATTTT. It encodes CAWSQGLGGQPQHF.

The chain joins TRBV7-9 to TRBJ2-7, with 8 bases identical to TRBD2. The V gene's germline CDR1 is SEHNR and CDR2 FQNEAQ (reference sequence). The V and J ends lost 1 base and 3 bases, in that order; junction bases with no gene match: 2. The CDR3 covers 14 residues. The CDR3 nucleotides read TGTGCCAGCAGCTTAGTGACTAGCGTCTACGAGCAGTACTTC. Its protein product is CASSLVTSVYEQYF.

The chain links TRBV7-9 to TRBJ1-2; D call uncertain. The CDR3 spans 11 residues. The V end lost 5 bases, the J end lost 4 bases, and 5 bases lay between the germline ends. The germline V gene encodes CDR1 SEHNR and CDR2 FQNEAQ (reference sequence). This CDR3 is CASSRGYGYTF. The DNA for the CDR3 is TGTGCCAGCAGCCGGGGCTATGGCTACACCTTC.